The next 25 T cell receptor beta chains were all read from a single sample in a study of blood T cells in healthy people across ages. Using a J-beta primer mix together with a sample-barcoded 5' primer, a second PCR was run for about 6 to 11 cycles. A single record per CDR3 protein comes from TCRdb applying MiXCR to the 5' RACE reads. The sample has fewer than 2,000,000 distinct CDR3 sequences, almost 35% seen once; the top ten hold about 11%. What was sequenced was blood. These TCRs come from a woman in her thirties in good health.

In this sample, this clonotype turned up a few times. This sequence joins TRBV10-3 and TRBJ2-2, with D hard to call. Germline V gene sequence: CDR1 ENHRY, CDR2 SYGVKD. There are 15 residues in the CDR3. V lost 2 bases to trimming and J lost 0 bases, with 7 bases between them. The DNA of the CDR3 is TGTGCCATCAGTGAGGGGCGGTCGAACACCGGGGAGCTGTTTTTT. Its translation: CAISEGRSNTGELFF.

This clonotype was counted only a few times. The rearrangement uses TRBV29-1 and TRBJ1-5, with D unclear. The length of the CDR3 is 13 residues. V dropped 6 bases and J dropped 7 bases, with 16 bases sitting between them. The germline gives CDR1 SQVTM, CDR2 ANQGSEA. The CDR3 here is CSVVTGLRQPQHF. CDR3 DNA: TGCAGCGTGGTGACCGGTCTCCGGCAGCCCCAGCATTTT. Supplemented by reference TRBV29-1 and TRBJ1-5, the full variable domain reads SAVISQKPSRDICQRGTSLTIQCQVDSQVTMMFWYRQQPGQSLTLIATANQGSEATYESGFVIDKFPISRPNLTFSTLTVSNMSPEDSSIYLCSVVTGLRQPQHFGDGTRLSIL.

The chain couples TRBV3-1 to TRBJ2-1, with D hard to call. CDR1 is LGHDT and CDR2 is YNNKEL in the germline V gene (reference sequence). The CDR3 is 16 amino acids. The V end was cut by 0 bases, the J end by 2 bases, with 11 bases between. The CDR3 loop reads CASSQDAAVPYNEQFF. In DNA form, the CDR3 reads TGTGCCAGCAGCCAAGATGCGGCCGTACCCTACAATGAGCAGTTCTTC.

The chain links TRBV30 to TRBJ2-7, with unresolved D. This CDR3 has 12 residues. The V end was cut by 0 bases, the J end by 5 bases, with 8 bases between. Germline CDR1 is GTSNPN and CDR2 is SVGIG (reference sequence). CDR3 loop: CAWSVGSDEQYF. CDR3 DNA: TGTGCCTGGAGTGTGGGTTCAGACGAGCAGTACTTC. The full variable domain, completed using reference TRBV30 and TRBJ2-7, is SQTIHQWPATLVQPVGSPLSLECTVEGTSNPNLYWYRQAAGRGLQLLFYSVGIGQISSEVPQNLSASRPQDRQFILSSKKLLLSDSGFYLCAWSVGSDEQYFGPGTRLTVT.

This clonotype was detected a few times. This chain joins TRBV5-1 and TRBJ2-6, with no clear D. The CDR3 has 15 residues. The V end was cut by 4 bases, the J end by 0 bases, with 8 bases between. Germline assignment: CDR1 SGHRS and CDR2 YFSETQ. The chain's CDR3 is CASSPKFSGANVLTF. In nucleotides, the CDR3 is TGCGCCAGCAGCCCTAAGTTCTCTGGGGCCAACGTCCTGACTTTC.

This clonotype was picked up a small number of times. The chain links TRBV20-1 to TRBJ2-7; 7 bases align to TRBD2. The CDR3 is 15 residues long. The germline gives CDR1 DFQATT, CDR2 SNEGSKA (reference sequence). Trimming removed 5 bases from V and 2 bases from J; junction bases left unmatched: 12. As DNA, the CDR3 is TGCAGTGCTCCCCTCCTAGGGGCGGGGGCCTACGAGCAGTACTTC. Its protein is CSAPLLGAGAYEQYF.

This clonotype has more than one count but fewer than ten. V is TRBV6-5 and J is TRBJ2-1; 9 positions match TRBD2. J gave up 8 bases and V 5 bases, and 7 bases lay outside the gene matches. This CDR3 contains 14 residues. Germline loops: CDR1 MNHEY, CDR2 SVGAGI. The CDR3 coding sequence is TGTGCCAGCAGTGGCGGGGGGGCTTTGCATGAGCAGTTCTTC. Encoded protein: CASSGGGALHEQFF.

This clonotype showed up just a few times. The chain is built from TRBV5-1 and TRBJ2-7; D gene ambiguous. The CDR3 is made up of 15 amino acids. V lost 4 bases, J lost 7 bases, and 21 bases lay in between. The V gene's germline CDR1 is SGHRS and CDR2 YFSETQ. Here the CDR3 DNA reads TGCGCCAGCAGCCCGGAGAGCAGGTCCACGTCGGAGCAGTACTTC. Translation gives CASSPESRSTSEQYF.

Remarks on this clonotype: One junction end does not reproduce the germline sequence, and a read error may be involved. The rearrangement joins TRBV29-1 to TRBJ2-1, with no clear D. CDR1 is SQVTM, CDR2 ANQGSEA, per germline. The CDR3 is made up of 14 amino acids. In nucleotides, the CDR3 is TGCAGCGTTGAATTGGGGAACTCCCACAATGAGCAGTTCTTC. As protein: CSVELGNSHNEQFF.

The chain has TRBV15 and TRBJ1-1, with a tentative D call TRBD1 (5 bases). CDR1 is LNHNV, CDR2 YYDKDF, per germline (reference sequence). Trimming cost V 3 bases and J 0 bases, with 14 bases left between them. This CDR3 spans 16 amino acids. CDR3 DNA sequence: TGTGCCACCAGCAGCCTCCTGGGACGTATGAACACTGAAGCTTTCTTT. This encodes CATSSLLGRMNTEAFF.

The chain couples TRBV18 to TRBJ2-7; 11 bases map to TRBD2. Germline CDR1 reads KGHSH; CDR2 reads LQKENI. The CDR3 has 13 amino acids. The junction had 4 bases not matched to a gene; V was cut back by 3 bases and J by 9 bases. CDR3 DNA: TGTGCCAGCTCACCGCCTAGCGGGAGGACGCAGTACTTC. It is translated as CASSPPSGRTQYF.

This chain links TRBV5-1 with TRBJ2-7; tentative D call: TRBD1 (6 bases). The germline gives CDR1 SGHRS, CDR2 YFSETQ. Trimming shortened V by 4 bases and J by 2 bases, and 10 bases separated the two germline ends. CDR3 length: 13 residues. The CDR3 loop is CASSGQTTYEQYF. DNA of the CDR3: TGCGCCAGCAGCGGACAGACGACCTACGAGCAGTACTTC. Complete variable domain (other parts from reference TRBV5-1 and TRBJ2-7): KAGVTQTPRYLIKTRGQQVTLSCSPISGHRSVSWYQQTPGQGLQFLFEYFSETQRNKGNFPGRFSGRQFSNSRSEMNVSTLELGDSALYLCASSGQTTYEQYFGPGTRLTVT.

The genes are TRBV6-6 and TRBJ2-5; D call uncertain. Trimming left V 7 bases short and J 4 bases short, with 16 bases between. The CDR3 runs to 14 residues. In germline, CDR1 is MNHNY, CDR2 SVGAGI (reference sequence). Here the CDR3 reads CASTTNGRRETQYF. Here the CDR3 DNA reads TGTGCCAGCACCACAAACGGCAGGCGAGAGACCCAGTACTTC.

The rearrangement joins TRBV16 to TRBJ2-7; no clear D gene. V was shortened by 3 bases and J by 0 bases, with 9 bases between the two germline ends. This CDR3 region has 14 residues. Germline CDR1 reads KGHSY; CDR2 reads FQNENV. The CDR3: CASSQGMSSYEQYF. Written as DNA, the CDR3 is TGTGCCAGCAGCCAGGGGATGAGCTCCTACGAGCAGTACTTC.

This chain links TRBV20-1 with TRBJ2-1, with D tentatively TRBD1 or TRBD2 (5 bases each). Germline V CDR1 and CDR2: DFQATT, SNEGSKA (reference sequence). The CDR3 extends over 14 amino acids. Between the trimmed V and J ends, which lost 3 bases and 4 bases, there was a span of 13 bases. The CDR3 sequence is CSASMAREYNEQFF. Written as DNA, the CDR3 is TGCAGTGCTAGTATGGCCAGGGAGTACAATGAGCAGTTCTTC.

Turning to this clonotype: At one boundary the junction diverges from the germline segment, which might be a read error. The chain has TRBV9 and TRBJ1-1; unclear D gene. CDR3 length: 14 amino acids. The germline CDR1 and CDR2 sequences are SGDLS and YYNGEE. Written as DNA, the CDR3 is TGTGCCAGCAGCCCCAGCTTCTTGAACACTGAAGCTTACTTT. Its protein product is CASSPSFLNTEAYF.

The table lists this clonotype with a few counts. The rearrangement joins TRBV27 to TRBJ2-1; tentatively, D is TRBD2 (5 bases). CDR1 MNHEY and CDR2 SMNVEV come from the germline V gene (reference sequence). V shed 5 bases and J shed 2 bases, with 13 bases lying between them. The CDR3 length is 15 residues. The CDR3 spells CASSPGISAYNEQFF. The CDR3 nucleotides are TGTGCCAGCAGTCCGGGGATTAGTGCCTACAATGAGCAGTTCTTC.

This chain uses TRBV3-1 with TRBJ2-1; no firm D call. This CDR3 is built from 13 residues. CDR1 is LGHDT, CDR2 YNNKEL, per germline (reference sequence). Between the trimmed V and J ends, which lost 1 base and 9 bases, there was a span of 10 bases. The CDR3 protein is CASSQGPLGEQFF. The CDR3 coding sequence is TGTGCCAGCAGCCAAGGACCCCTTGGTGAGCAGTTCTTC.

This clonotype was seen a few times. The chain employs TRBV3-1 and TRBJ2-7; TRBD1 agrees at 11 bases. This CDR3 comprises 14 residues. The trim removed 5 bases at V and 6 bases at J, leaving 6 bases unmatched. The germline gives CDR1 LGHDT, CDR2 YNNKEL (reference sequence). In DNA form, the CDR3 reads TGTGCCAGCAGCTTCCGGGACAGGGGGTCCGAGCAGTACTTC. Translating gives CASSFRDRGSEQYF.

This clonotype has more than one count but fewer than ten. This chain joins TRBV2 and TRBJ2-7; D might be TRBD1 (7 bases). This CDR3 contains 15 residues. V was clipped by 3 bases and J by 0 bases, with 12 bases between them. Germline-derived CDR1 and CDR2 are SNHLY and FYNNEI. CDR3 coding DNA: TGTGCCAGCAGTGAGGGCAGGGGGGTCTCCTACGAGCAGTACTTC. Its protein product is CASSEGRGVSYEQYF. Filled out from reference TRBV2 and TRBJ2-7, the complete variable domain reads EPEVTQTPSHQVTQMGQEVILRCVPISNHLYFYWYRQILGQKVEFLVSFYNNEISEKSEIFDDQFSVERPDGSNFTLKIRSTKLEDSAMYFCASSEGRGVSYEQYFGPGTRLTVT.

This clonotype was picked up a small number of times. The V and J genes are TRBV4-1 and TRBJ2-4, with D possibly TRBD2 on 6 matching bases. Germline CDR1 reads MGHRA; CDR2 reads YSYEKL. Trimming took 3 bases from V and 4 from J, leaving 16 bases between them. The CDR3 is made up of 16 amino acids. The CDR3 here is CASSHPTRDPKNIQYF. The DNA of the CDR3 is TGCGCCAGCAGCCATCCCACGCGGGATCCTAAAAACATTCAGTACTTC.

The CDR3: CASWGLPDSGANVLTF. In nucleotides, the CDR3 is TGTGCCAGCTGGGGACTTCCTGACTCTGGGGCCAACGTCCTGACTTTC. The rearrangement links TRBV6-2 or TRBV6-3 to TRBJ2-6; D is perhaps TRBD2 (6 bases). V was pared by 8 bases and J by 0 bases, with 14 bases between. The CDR3 has 16 amino acids. The germline V gene encodes CDR1 MNHEY and CDR2 SVGEGT.

This clonotype has only a few counts. This chain uses TRBV24-1 with TRBJ2-7, with TRBD1 matching over 11 bases. With 9 bases clipped from V and 6 bases from J, the junction kept 6 bases outside the gene matches. The germline V gene has CDR1 KGHDR and CDR2 SFDVKD. The CDR3 extends over 13 amino acids. The DNA for the CDR3 is TGTGCCACCCAGAGGACAGGGGGCATCGAGCAGTACTTC. Encoded protein: CATQRTGGIEQYF.

V gene TRBV15 combines with J gene TRBJ2-1; a weak D match, TRBD2 (5 bases). Germline CDR1 is LNHNV and CDR2 is YYDKDF (reference sequence). Trimming removed 4 bases from V and 6 bases from J, with 19 bases in between. CDR3 length equals 16 residues. The CDR3, as DNA: TGTGCCACCAGCAAGAGAATACGGGGTGAGGTCAATGAGCAGTTCTTC. Amino acids: CATSKRIRGEVNEQFF.

Comments on this clonotype: Germline is not matched at one junction end, which may reflect a read error. The rearrangement links TRBV10-3 to TRBJ1-2, with 7 positions matching TRBD1. The germline CDR1 and CDR2 sequences are ENHRY and SYGVKD. The CDR3 has 15 amino acids. The CDR3 DNA follows: TGTGCCATCAGTGAGATCCCGGGACAGAGAAGGGGCTGCACCTTC. It translates to CAISEIPGQRRGCTF.